The TCR beta chain described here comes from a study of cytomegalovirus exposure and HLA in healthy donors. With 60 Vbeta and 13 Jbeta primers, the PCR was carried out. TCRdb's copy holds only in-frame clones and misses some; the assay was immunoSEQ multiplex PCR. This sample has 100,000 to 130,000 clones; less than 80% occur once, and the top ten carry about 8%. General study points: A later analysis found common viral pathogens apparently linked to several of the most significant clusters. The authors later linked a missense DCLRE1C variant to TCR beta V- and J-gene trimming. Sequencing depth across donors, presence/absence analyses assumed, was roughly uniform.

The CDR3 runs to 14 residues. V was cut by 6 bases and J by 1 base, with 10 bases left in between. In germline, CDR1 is KGHSH, CDR2 LQKENI. Nominally healthy donors were sampled, though unrecorded immune exposures were likely. About this clone itself: Its target is not known.

This TCR came from a man under 40 in good health and CMV-seronegative. Material: PBMCs. This sequence joins TRBV18 and TRBJ1-5; no clear D gene. The CDR3 here is CASSLEASNQPQHF. CDR3 DNA: TGTGCCAGCTCCCTCGAGGCGAGCAATCAGCCCCAGCATTTT. The whole variable domain, remainder taken from reference TRBV18 and TRBJ1-5, is NAGVMQNPRHLVRRRGQEARLRCSPMKGHSHVYWYRQLPEEGLKFMVYLQKENIIDESGMPKERFSAEFPKEGPSILRIQQVVRGDSAAYFCASSLEASNQPQHFGDGTRLSIL.